The clone carrying this TCR beta chain occurred many times. The data were taken from a study of human T cells and chemical hapten exposure. In the study overall: The study traced per-sample TCR yield variation mainly to small differences in pooled library volumes.

The CDR3 consists of 14 residues. Germline trimming cut 2 bases from V and 3 bases from J; bases unmatched to any gene: 5. Germline values: CDR1 DFQATT, CDR2 SNEGSKA (reference sequence). The library tagged individual cDNA molecules with unique molecular identifiers. Source study methods: With a range of about 23,224 to 700,000, the median per sample was 95,638 TCRs. TCRdb re-called the 5' RACE reads through MiXCR, storing one row per CDR3 protein. TCRdb, not the original authors, processed these V and J calls. The data contain about 140,000 distinct CDR3 sequences, 3.5% to 5% of them singletons. RNA extraction used unfractionated whole blood as the source of total RNA.

This receptor was obtained from a female donor in good health. The chain links TRBV20-1 to TRBJ1-2; 8 bases are a match to TRBD1. The CDR3 reads CSARYRGGHYGYTF. For the CDR3, the DNA is TGCAGTGCTAGATACAGGGGGGGCCACTATGGCTACACCTTC.